This is a list of T cell receptor beta chains from one sample in a study of T cell responses to AZD1222 COVID-19 vaccine. Here immunoSEQ multiplex PCR was the method, and the copy in TCRdb shows in-frame clones only, minus some. The table shows about 96,000 clones, with roughly 90% occurring only once. This specimen was peripheral blood, taken on day 0 of AZD1222 vaccination. The receptor source for this set is an adult in good health. Each CDR3 is given with its conserved first and last residue. The order of the fields is V gene, clone size, J gene, D gene, CDR3 protein, CDR3 DNA. The D gene is left open where the match is weak. The size entry is marked missing in some rows and otherwise reads once, few, many or a size class.

v_gene: TRBV19; abundance: .; j_gene: TRBJ2-3; d_gene: .; CDR3aa: CASSMSERRPDTQYF; CDR3nt: TGTGCCAGTAGTATGAGCGAGCGGAGGCCAGATACGCAGTATTTT
v_gene: TRBV10-3; abundance: .; j_gene: TRBJ2-2; d_gene: TRBD2; CDR3aa: CAISATSGRARVGELFF; CDR3nt: TGTGCCATCAGTGCGACTAGCGGGAGGGCCAGAGTCGGGGAGCTGTTTTTT
v_gene: TRBV5-1; abundance: .; j_gene: TRBJ2-7; d_gene: .; CDR3aa: CASSLSPGISYEQYF; CDR3nt: TGCGCCAGCAGCTTAAGTCCTGGAATCTCCTACGAGCAGTACTTC
v_gene: TRBV14; abundance: few; j_gene: TRBJ1-5; d_gene: .; CDR3aa: CASSQKSHSNQPQHF; CDR3nt: TGTGCCAGCAGCCAAAAAAGTCATAGCAATCAGCCCCAGCATTTT
v_gene: TRBV9; abundance: few; j_gene: TRBJ1-4; d_gene: TRBD1; CDR3aa: CASSNGQGNEKLFF; CDR3nt: TGTGCCAGCAGCAACGGACAGGGTAACGAAAAACTGTTTTTT
v_gene: TRBV9; abundance: .; j_gene: TRBJ1-1; d_gene: TRBD1; CDR3aa: CASRADRGWTEAFF; CDR3nt: TGTGCCAGCAGAGCCGACAGGGGATGGACTGAAGCTTTCTTT
v_gene: TRBV21-1; abundance: .; j_gene: TRBJ2-7; d_gene: .; CDR3aa: CANLGSSGRFYEQYF; CDR3nt: TGTGCCAACCTCGGGTCTAGCGGGAGATTTTACGAGCAGTACTTC
v_gene: TRBV2; abundance: .; j_gene: TRBJ1-5; d_gene: .; CDR3aa: CASRLDRMGDQPQHF; CDR3nt: TGTGCCAGCAGACTTGACAGAATGGGAGATCAGCCCCAGCATTTT
v_gene: TRBV27; abundance: few; j_gene: TRBJ1-6; d_gene: .; CDR3aa: CASSLLPGQHNSPLHF; CDR3nt: TGTGCCAGCAGTCTCCTCCCCGGACAGCATAATTCACCCCTCCACTTT
v_gene: TRBV2; abundance: once; j_gene: TRBJ1-2; d_gene: .; CDR3aa: CASNPDSYGYTF; CDR3nt: TGTGCCAGCAACCCGGACAGCTATGGCTACACCTTC
v_gene: TRBV10-3; abundance: .; j_gene: TRBJ2-7; d_gene: TRBD2; CDR3aa: CAIRYTSGPTYEQYF; CDR3nt: TGTGCCATCAGGTACACTAGCGGCCCAACCTACGAGCAGTACTTC
v_gene: TRBV7-2; abundance: .; j_gene: TRBJ1-1; d_gene: TRBD1; CDR3aa: CASSLVAGGRTEAFF; CDR3nt: TGTGCCAGCAGCTTAGTTGCAGGGGGCAGGACTGAAGCTTTCTTT
v_gene: TRBV19; abundance: .; j_gene: TRBJ1-1; d_gene: .; CDR3aa: CASSIARGGHEAFF; CDR3nt: TGTGCCAGTAGTATAGCAAGAGGGGGACATGAAGCTTTCTTT
v_gene: TRBV19; abundance: .; j_gene: TRBJ1-1; d_gene: .; CDR3aa: CASSKGYTAEAFF; CDR3nt: TGTGCCAGTAGTAAGGGATATACCGCCGAAGCTTTCTTT
v_gene: TRBV6-5; abundance: once; j_gene: TRBJ1-4; d_gene: .; CDR3aa: CASRTRPGSNEKLFF; CDR3nt: TGTGCCAGCAGGACCAGGCCGGGGTCTAATGAAAAACTGTTTTTT
v_gene: TRBV3-1/TRBV3-2; abundance: once; j_gene: TRBJ2-7; d_gene: TRBD1; CDR3aa: CASSQDQGAVIYEQYF; CDR3nt: TGTGCCAGCAGCCAAGACCAGGGGGCGGTTATCTACGAGCAGTACTTC
v_gene: TRBV5-1; abundance: .; j_gene: TRBJ2-3; d_gene: TRBD2; CDR3aa: CASSGISGSTDTQYF; CDR3nt: TGCGCCAGCAGCGGGATTAGCGGGAGCACAGATACGCAGTATTTT
v_gene: TRBV6-5; abundance: .; j_gene: TRBJ1-5; d_gene: TRBD1; CDR3aa: CASRIGTGYNQPQHF; CDR3nt: TGTGCCAGCAGAATTGGGACAGGATACAATCAGCCCCAGCATTTT
v_gene: TRBV4-3; abundance: once; j_gene: TRBJ1-4; d_gene: .; CDR3aa: CASSQDLADRHEKLFF; CDR3nt: TGCGCCAGCAGCCAAGATCTCGCCGACAGACATGAAAAACTGTTTTTT
v_gene: TRBV18; abundance: .; j_gene: TRBJ1-5; d_gene: .; CDR3aa: CASSPGSNQPQHF; CDR3nt: TGTGCCAGCTCACCAGGAAGCAATCAGCCCCAGCATTTT